This entry is about one T cell receptor beta chain. This CDR3 region has 14 residues. Trimming removed 2 bases from V and 6 bases from J, with 14 bases in between. Germline CDR1 reads MNHEY; CDR2 reads SVGEGT. Data came from immunoSEQ multiplex PCR; TCRdb stores just in-frame clones and leaves some out. In the table there are about 75,000 clones, around nine tenths of which are singletons. The source of the sample is a study of blood T cell repertoires in COVID-19. Study context: Sources were T cells, B-cell-depleted T cells, or PBMCs; the material itself was cDNA or gDNA.

Sequencing was performed on peripheral blood. This sequence joins TRBV6-2 or TRBV6-3 and TRBJ2-7; perhaps TRBD2 as D (6 bases). This receptor was obtained from a human donor in a cohort sampled during active COVID-19. The CDR3 DNA reads TGTGCCAGCAGTTACACCACACTAGCTCGCGAGCAGTACTTC. Translating gives CASSYTTLAREQYF.